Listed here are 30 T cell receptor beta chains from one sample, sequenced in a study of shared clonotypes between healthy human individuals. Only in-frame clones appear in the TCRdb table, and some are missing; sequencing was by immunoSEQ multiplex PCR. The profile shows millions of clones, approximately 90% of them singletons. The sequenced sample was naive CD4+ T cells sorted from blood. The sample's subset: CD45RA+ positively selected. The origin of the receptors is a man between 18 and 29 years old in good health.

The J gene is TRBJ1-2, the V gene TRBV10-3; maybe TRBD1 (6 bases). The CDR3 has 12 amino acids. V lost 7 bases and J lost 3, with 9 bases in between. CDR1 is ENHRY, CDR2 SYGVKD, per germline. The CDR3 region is CAIMGADYGYTF. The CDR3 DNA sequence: TGTGCCATCATGGGGGCTGACTATGGCTACACCTTC.

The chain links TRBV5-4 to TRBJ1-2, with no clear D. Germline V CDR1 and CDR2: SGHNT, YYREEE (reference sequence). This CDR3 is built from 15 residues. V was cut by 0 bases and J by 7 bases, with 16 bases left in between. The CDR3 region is CASSLASLPRSGYTF. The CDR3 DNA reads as TGTGCCAGCAGCTTGGCCAGCTTACCCCGTTCTGGCTACACCTTC.

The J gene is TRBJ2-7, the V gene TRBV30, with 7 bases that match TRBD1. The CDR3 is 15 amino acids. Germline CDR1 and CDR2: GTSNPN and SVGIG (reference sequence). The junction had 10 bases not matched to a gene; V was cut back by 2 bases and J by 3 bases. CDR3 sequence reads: CAWSRGGQPYYEQYF. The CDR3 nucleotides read TGTGCCTGGAGTAGAGGGGGCCAGCCTTACTACGAGCAGTACTTC.

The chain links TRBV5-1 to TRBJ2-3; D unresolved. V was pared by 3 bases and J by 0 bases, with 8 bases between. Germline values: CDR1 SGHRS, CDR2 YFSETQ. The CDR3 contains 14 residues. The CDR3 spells CASSSELSTDTQYF. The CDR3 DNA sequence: TGCGCCAGCAGCTCCGAACTCAGCACAGATACGCAGTATTTT. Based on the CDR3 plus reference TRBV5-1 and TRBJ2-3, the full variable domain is KAGVTQTPRYLIKTRGQQVTLSCSPISGHRSVSWYQQTPGQGLQFLFEYFSETQRNKGNFPGRFSGRQFSNSRSEMNVSTLELGDSALYLCASSSELSTDTQYFGPGTRLTVL.

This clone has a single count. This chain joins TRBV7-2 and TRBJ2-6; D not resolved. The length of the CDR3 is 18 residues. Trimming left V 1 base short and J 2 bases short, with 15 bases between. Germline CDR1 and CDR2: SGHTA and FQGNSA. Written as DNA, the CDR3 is TGTGCCAGCAGCTTAGTTAGATTAAAGCTGACTGGGGCCAACGTCCTGACTTTC. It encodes CASSLVRLKLTGANVLTF.

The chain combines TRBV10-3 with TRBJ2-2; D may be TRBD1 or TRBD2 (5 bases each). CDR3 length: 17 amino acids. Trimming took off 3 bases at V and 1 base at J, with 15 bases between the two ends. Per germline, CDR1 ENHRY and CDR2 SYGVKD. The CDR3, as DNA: TGTGCCATCAGTGACGAGGCCCTGAGGGGGAACACCGGGGAGCTGTTTTTT. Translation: CAISDEALRGNTGELFF.

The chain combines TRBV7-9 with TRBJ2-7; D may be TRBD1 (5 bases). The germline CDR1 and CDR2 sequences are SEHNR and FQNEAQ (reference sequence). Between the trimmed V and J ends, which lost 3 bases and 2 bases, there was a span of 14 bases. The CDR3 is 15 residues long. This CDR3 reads CASSFPEDTTYEQYF. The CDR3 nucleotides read TGTGCCAGCAGCTTTCCCGAGGACACCACCTACGAGCAGTACTTC.

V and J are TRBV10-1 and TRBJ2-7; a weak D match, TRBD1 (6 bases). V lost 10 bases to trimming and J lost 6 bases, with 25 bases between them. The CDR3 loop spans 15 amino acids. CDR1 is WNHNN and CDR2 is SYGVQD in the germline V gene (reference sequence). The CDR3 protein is CATYYRSGRGGEQYF. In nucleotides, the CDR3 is TGCGCCACCTATTATCGGTCGGGCAGGGGTGGCGAGCAGTACTTC.

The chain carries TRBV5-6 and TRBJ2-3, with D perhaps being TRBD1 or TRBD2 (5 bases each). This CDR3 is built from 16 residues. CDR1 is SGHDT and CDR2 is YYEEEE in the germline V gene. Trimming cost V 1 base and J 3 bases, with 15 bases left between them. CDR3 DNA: TGTGCCAGCAGCTTGTATGGGGGAAGTCTGACAGATACGCAGTATTTT. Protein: CASSLYGGSLTDTQYF.

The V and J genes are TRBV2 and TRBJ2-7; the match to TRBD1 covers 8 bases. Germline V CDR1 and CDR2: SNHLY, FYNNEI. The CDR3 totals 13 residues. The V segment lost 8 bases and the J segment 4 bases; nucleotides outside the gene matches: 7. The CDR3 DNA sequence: TGTGCCAGCGCCGGGACAGGAGGTTACGAGCAGTACTTC. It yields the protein CASAGTGGYEQYF. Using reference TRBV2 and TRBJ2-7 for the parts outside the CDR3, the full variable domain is EPEVTQTPSHQVTQMGQEVILRCVPISNHLYFYWYRQILGQKVEFLVSFYNNEISEKSEIFDDQFSVERPDGSNFTLKIRSTKLEDSAMYFCASAGTGGYEQYFGPGTRLTVT.

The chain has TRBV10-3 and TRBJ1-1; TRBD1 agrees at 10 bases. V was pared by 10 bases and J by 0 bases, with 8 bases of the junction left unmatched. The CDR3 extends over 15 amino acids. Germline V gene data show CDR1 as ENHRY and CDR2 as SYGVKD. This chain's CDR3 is CASSRDRGVNTEAFF. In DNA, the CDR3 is TGTGCCAGCAGCCGGGACAGGGGCGTGAACACTGAAGCTTTCTTT.

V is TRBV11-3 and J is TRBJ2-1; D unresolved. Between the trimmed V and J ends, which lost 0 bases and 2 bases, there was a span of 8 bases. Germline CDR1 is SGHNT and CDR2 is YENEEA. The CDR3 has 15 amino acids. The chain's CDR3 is CASSLERVAYNEQFF. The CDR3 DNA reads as TGTGCCAGCAGCTTAGAGAGAGTCGCCTACAATGAGCAGTTCTTC.

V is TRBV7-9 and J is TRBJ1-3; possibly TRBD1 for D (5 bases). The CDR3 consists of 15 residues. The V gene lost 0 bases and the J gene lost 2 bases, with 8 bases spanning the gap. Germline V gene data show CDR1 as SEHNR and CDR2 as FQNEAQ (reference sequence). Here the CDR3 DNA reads TGTGCCAGCAGCTTAGCGCTAGGGGCTGGAAACACCATATATTTT. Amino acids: CASSLALGAGNTIYF.

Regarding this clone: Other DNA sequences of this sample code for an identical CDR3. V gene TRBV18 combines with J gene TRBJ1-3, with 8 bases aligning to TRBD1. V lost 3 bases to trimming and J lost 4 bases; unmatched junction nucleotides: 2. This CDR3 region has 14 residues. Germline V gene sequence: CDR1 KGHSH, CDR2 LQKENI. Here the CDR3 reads CASSPDRVGNTIYF. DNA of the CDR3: TGTGCCAGCTCACCGGACAGGGTGGGAAACACCATATATTTT.

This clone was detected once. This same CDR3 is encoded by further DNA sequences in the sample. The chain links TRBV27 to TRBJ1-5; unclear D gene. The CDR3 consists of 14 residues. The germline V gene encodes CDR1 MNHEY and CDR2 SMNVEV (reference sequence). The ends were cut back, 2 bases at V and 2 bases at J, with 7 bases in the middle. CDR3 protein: CASSLRVGNQPQHF. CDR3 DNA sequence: TGTGCCAGCAGTTTAAGGGTGGGCAATCAGCCCCAGCATTTT.

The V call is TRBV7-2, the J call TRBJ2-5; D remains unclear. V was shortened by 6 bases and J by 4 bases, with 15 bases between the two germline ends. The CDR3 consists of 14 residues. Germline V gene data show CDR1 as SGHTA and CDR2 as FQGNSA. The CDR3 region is CASRQTRATETQYF. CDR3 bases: TGTGCCAGCAGGCAGACCCGGGCCACAGAGACCCAGTACTTC.

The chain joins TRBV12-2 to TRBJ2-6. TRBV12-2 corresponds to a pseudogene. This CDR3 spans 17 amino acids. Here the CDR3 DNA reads TGTGCAAGTCGCGATATCATGGGTAGCTCTGGGGCCAACGTCCTGACTTTC. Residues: CASRDIMGSSGANVLTF.

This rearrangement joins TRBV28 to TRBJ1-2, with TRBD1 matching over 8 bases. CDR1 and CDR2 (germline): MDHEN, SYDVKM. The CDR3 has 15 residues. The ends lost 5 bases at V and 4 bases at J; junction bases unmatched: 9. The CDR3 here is CASSPDRTGIYGYTF. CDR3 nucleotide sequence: TGTGCCAGCAGTCCAGACCGGACAGGGATCTATGGCTACACCTTC.

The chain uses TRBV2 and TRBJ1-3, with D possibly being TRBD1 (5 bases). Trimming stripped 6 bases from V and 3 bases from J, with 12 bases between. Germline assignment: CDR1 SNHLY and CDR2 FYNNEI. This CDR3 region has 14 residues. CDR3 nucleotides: TGTGCCAGCAGCTATCGGGGGGGTGGAAACACCATATATTTT. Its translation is CASSYRGGGNTIYF.

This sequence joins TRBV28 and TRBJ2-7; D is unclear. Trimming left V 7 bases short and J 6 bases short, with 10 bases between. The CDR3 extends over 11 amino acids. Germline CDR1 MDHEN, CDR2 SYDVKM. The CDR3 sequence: CASTRGGEQYF. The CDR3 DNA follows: TGTGCCAGCACTCGAGGTGGCGAGCAGTACTTC.

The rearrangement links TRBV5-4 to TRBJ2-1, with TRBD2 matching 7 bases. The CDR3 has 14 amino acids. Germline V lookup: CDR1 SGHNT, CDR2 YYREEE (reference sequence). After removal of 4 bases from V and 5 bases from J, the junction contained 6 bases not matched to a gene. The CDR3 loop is CASSHRDYHNEQFF. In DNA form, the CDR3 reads TGTGCCAGCAGCCACCGGGACTATCACAATGAGCAGTTCTTC.

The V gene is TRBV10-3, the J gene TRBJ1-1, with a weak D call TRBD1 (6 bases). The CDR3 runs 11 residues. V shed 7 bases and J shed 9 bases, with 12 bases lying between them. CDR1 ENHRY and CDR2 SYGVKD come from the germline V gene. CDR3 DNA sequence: TGTGCCATCAAGGGGGGGTCTAAAGCTTTCTTT. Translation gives CAIKGGSKAFF.

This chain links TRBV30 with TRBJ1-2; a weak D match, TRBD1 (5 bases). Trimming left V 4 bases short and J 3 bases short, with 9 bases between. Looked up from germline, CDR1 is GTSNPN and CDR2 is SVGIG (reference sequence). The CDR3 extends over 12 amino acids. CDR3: CAWTGSYYGYTF. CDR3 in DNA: TGTGCCTGGACAGGGTCGTACTATGGCTACACCTTC. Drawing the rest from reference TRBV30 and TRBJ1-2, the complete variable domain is SQTIHQWPATLVQPVGSPLSLECTVEGTSNPNLYWYRQAAGRGLQLLFYSVGIGQISSEVPQNLSASRPQDRQFILSSKKLLLSDSGFYLCAWTGSYYGYTFGSGTRLTVV.

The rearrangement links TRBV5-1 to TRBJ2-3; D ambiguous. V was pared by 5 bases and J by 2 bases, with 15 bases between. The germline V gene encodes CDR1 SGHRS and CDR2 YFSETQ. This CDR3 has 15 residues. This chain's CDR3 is CASRFRALHTDTQYF. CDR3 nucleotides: TGCGCCAGCAGATTCCGGGCATTACACACAGATACGCAGTATTTT.

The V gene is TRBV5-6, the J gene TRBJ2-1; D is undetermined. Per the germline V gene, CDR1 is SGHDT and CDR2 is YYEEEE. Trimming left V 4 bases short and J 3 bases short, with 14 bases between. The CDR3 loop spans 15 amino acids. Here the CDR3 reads CASSPPAWFYNEQFF. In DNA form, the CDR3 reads TGTGCCAGCAGCCCCCCCGCGTGGTTCTACAATGAGCAGTTCTTC.

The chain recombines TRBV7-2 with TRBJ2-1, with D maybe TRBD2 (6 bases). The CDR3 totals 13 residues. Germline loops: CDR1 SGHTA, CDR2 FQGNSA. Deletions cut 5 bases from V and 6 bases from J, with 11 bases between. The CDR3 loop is CASSPRDFNEQFF. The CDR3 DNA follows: TGTGCCAGCAGCCCCCGGGACTTCAATGAGCAGTTCTTC.

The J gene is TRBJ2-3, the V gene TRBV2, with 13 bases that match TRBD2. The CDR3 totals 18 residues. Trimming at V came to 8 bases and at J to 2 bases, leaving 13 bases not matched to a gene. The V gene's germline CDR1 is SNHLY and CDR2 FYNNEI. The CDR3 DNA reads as TGTGCCAGCCGAACTAGCGGGAGGGCCGAGGGGTACACAGATACGCAGTATTTT. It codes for CASRTSGRAEGYTDTQYF.

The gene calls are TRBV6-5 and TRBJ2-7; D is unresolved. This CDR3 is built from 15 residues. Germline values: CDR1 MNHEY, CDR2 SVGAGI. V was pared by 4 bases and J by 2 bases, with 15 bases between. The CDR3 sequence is CASSSTTTSPYEQYF. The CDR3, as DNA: TGTGCCAGCAGTTCCACAACTACCAGCCCCTACGAGCAGTACTTC.

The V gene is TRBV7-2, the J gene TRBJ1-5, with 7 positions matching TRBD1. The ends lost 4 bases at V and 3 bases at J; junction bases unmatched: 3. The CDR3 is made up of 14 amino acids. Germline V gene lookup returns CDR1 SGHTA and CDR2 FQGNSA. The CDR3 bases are TGTGCCAGCAGCTCACAGGGGATCAATCAGCCCCAGCATTTT. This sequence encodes CASSSQGINQPQHF.

The CDR3 coding sequence is TGCGCCAGCAGCTTCTGGGACTCGGGCCGGGGCTACACCTTC. This encodes CASSFWDSGRGYTF. The genes are TRBV5-1 and TRBJ1-2; D perhaps matches TRBD1 (5 bases). The CDR3 loop spans 14 amino acids. Germline CDR1 is SGHRS and CDR2 is YFSETQ. V gave up 2 bases and J gave up 8 bases, with 16 bases separating them.